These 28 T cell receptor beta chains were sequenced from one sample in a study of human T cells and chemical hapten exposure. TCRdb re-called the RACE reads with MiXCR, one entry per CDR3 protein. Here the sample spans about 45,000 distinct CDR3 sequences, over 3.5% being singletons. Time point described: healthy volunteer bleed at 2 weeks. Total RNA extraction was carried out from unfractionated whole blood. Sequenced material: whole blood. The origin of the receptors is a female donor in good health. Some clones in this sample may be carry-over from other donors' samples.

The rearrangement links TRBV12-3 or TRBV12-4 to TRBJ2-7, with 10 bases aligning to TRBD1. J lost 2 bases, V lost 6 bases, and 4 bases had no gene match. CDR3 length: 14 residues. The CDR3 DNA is TGTGCCAGCAGCTACGGGACAGGGGCCTACGAGCAGTACTTC. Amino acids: CASSYGTGAYEQYF.

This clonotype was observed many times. CDR3 bases: TGTGCCAGCAGTTTCTTCGGCACGGACGCGAGCTCCTATAATTCACCCCTCCACTTT. Protein sequence: CASSFFGTDASSYNSPLHF. The rearrangement uses TRBV12-3 or TRBV12-4 and TRBJ1-6, with D unresolved. V was pared by 3 bases and J by 0 bases, with 18 bases between. CDR3 length: 19 amino acids.

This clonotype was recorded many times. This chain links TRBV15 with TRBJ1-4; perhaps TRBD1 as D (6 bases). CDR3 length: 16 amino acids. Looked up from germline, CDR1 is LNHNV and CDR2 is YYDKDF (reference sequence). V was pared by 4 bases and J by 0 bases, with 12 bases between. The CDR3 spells CATSNRGPATNEKLFF. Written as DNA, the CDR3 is TGTGCCACCAGCAACCGGGGGCCAGCAACTAATGAAAAACTGTTTTTT. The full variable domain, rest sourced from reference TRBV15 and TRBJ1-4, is DAMVIQNPRYQVTQFGKPVTLSCSQTLNHNVMYWYQQKSSQAPKLLFHYYDKDFNNEADTPDNFQSRRPNTSFCFLDIRSPGLGDTAMYLCATSNRGPATNEKLFFGSGTQLSVL.

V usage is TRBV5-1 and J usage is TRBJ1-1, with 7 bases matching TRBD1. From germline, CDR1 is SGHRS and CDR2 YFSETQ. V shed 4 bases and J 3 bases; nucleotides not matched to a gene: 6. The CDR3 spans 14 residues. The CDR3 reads CASSLDRMDTEAFF. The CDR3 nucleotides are TGCGCCAGCAGCCTGGACAGGATGGACACTGAAGCTTTCTTT.

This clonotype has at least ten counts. CDR3 sequence reads: CASSLRESEAFF. The CDR3 DNA reads as TGTGCCAGCAGCCTCCGTGAAAGCGAAGCTTTCTTT. J is TRBJ1-1 and V is TRBV12-3 or TRBV12-4; D ambiguous. Trimming left V 6 bases short and J 8 bases short, with 13 bases between. The CDR3 length is 12 residues.

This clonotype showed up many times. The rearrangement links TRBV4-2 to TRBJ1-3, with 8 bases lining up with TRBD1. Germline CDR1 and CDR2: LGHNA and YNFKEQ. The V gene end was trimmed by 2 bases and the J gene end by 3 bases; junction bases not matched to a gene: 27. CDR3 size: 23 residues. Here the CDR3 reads CASSQFATPYIDRGATHGNTIYF. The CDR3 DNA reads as TGTGCCAGCAGCCAATTCGCGACCCCCTATATAGACAGGGGAGCCACTCATGGAAACACCATATATTTT.

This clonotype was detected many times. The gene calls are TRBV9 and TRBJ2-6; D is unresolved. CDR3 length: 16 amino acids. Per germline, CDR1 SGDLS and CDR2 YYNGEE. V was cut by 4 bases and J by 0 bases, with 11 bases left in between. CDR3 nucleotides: TGTGCCAGCAGCCGGGCGCAGAGCTCTGGGGCCAACGTCCTGACTTTC. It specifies CASSRAQSSGANVLTF.

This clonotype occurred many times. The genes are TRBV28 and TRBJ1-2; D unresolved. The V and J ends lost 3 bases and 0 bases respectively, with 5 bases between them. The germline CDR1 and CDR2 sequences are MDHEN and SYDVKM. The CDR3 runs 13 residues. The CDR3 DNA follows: TGTGCCAGCAGTTTGCAGGCTAACTATGGCTACACCTTC. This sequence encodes CASSLQANYGYTF.

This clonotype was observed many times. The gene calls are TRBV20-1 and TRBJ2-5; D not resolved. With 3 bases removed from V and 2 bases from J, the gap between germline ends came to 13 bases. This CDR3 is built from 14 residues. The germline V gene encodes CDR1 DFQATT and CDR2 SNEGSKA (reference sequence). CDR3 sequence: CSARAWGWQETQYF. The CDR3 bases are TGCAGTGCTAGGGCGTGGGGATGGCAAGAGACCCAGTACTTC.

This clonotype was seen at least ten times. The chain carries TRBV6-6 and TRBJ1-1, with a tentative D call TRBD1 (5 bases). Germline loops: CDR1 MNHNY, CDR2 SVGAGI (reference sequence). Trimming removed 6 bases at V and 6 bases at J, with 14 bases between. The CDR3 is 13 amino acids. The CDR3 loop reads CASRARGGAEAFF. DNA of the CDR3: TGTGCCAGCAGGGCGAGGGGAGGCGCTGAAGCTTTCTTT.

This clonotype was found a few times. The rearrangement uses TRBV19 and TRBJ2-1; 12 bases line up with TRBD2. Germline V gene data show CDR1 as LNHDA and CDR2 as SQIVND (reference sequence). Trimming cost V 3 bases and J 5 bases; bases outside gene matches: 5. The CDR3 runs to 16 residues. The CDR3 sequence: CASSISASGGDNEQFF. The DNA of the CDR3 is TGTGCCAGTAGTATTTCGGCTAGCGGGGGGGACAATGAGCAGTTCTTC.

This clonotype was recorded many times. Here the CDR3 reads CASSLAGTTGELFF. Written as DNA, the CDR3 is TGCGCCAGCAGCTTGGCAGGAACCACCGGGGAGCTGTTTTTT. The rearrangement joins TRBV5-1 to TRBJ2-2; D unclear. CDR3 length equals 14 residues. Germline assignment: CDR1 SGHRS and CDR2 YFSETQ. Trimming took 0 bases from V and 4 from J, leaving 7 bases between them.

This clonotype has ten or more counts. CDR3 in amino acids: CASSLGTGGPYEQYF. The CDR3 DNA is TGTGCCAGCAGCTTAGGAACAGGGGGGCCCTACGAGCAGTACTTC. The chain couples TRBV7-3 to TRBJ2-7; TRBD1 agrees at 8 bases. Germline CDR1 SGHTA, CDR2 FQGTGA. The length of the CDR3 is 15 residues. The V and J ends lost 2 bases and 2 bases, in that order; junction bases with no gene match: 5.

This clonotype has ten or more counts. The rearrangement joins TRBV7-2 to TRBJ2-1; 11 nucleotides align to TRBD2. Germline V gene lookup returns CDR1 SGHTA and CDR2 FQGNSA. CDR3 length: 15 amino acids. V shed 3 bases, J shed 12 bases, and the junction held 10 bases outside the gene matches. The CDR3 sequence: CASSFPLSSGGTQFF. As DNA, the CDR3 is TGTGCCAGCAGCTTCCCCCTATCTAGCGGGGGGACGCAGTTCTTC.

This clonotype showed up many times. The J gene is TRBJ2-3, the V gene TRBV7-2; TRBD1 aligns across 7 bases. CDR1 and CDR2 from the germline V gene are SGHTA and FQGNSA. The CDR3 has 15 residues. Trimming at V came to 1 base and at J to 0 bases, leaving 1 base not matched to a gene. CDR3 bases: TGTGCCAGCAGCTTAGAGGACAGGAGCACAGATACGCAGTATTTT. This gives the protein CASSLEDRSTDTQYF.

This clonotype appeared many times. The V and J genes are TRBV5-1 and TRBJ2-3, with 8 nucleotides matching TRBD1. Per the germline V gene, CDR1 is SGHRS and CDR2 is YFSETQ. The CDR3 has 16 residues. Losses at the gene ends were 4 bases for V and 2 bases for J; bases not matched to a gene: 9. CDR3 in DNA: TGCGCCAGCAGCCTAGGACAGGGCTTACTCACAGATACGCAGTATTTT. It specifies CASSLGQGLLTDTQYF.

CDR3 bases: TGTGCCAGCAGCTTGGGCGTGGGGGGAGGAAACATTCAGTACTTC. It encodes CASSLGVGGGNIQYF. The chain joins TRBV7-2 to TRBJ2-4, with TRBD2 as a possible D gene (6 bases). V lost 3 bases to trimming and J lost 6 bases, with 15 bases between them. Germline CDR1 and CDR2: SGHTA and FQGNSA. This CDR3 contains 15 residues. The complete variable domain, with remaining parts taken from reference TRBV7-2 and TRBJ2-4, reads GAGVSQSPSNKVTEKGKDVELRCDPISGHTALYWYRQSLGQGLEFLIYFQGNSAPDKSGLPSDRFSAERTGGSVSTLTIQRTQQEDSAVYLCASSLGVGGGNIQYFGAGTRLSVL.

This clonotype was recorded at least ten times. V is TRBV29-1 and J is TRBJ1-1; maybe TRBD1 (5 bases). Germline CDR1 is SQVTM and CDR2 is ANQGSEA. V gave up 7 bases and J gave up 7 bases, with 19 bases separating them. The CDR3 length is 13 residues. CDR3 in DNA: TGCAGCGCCGAGAGCGGGGGACTGGGTGAAGCTTTCTTT. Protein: CSAESGGLGEAFF.

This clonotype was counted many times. CDR3 nucleotides: TGTGCCAGCAGCTCCAGGAGGGGGGGCCTCGGTCAAGAGACCCAGTACTTC. Protein: CASSSRRGGLGQETQYF. The chain joins TRBV11-2 to TRBJ2-5, with a tentative D call TRBD2 (7 bases). CDR3 length: 17 residues. The germline V and J ends were trimmed by 4 bases and 2 bases, with 20 bases remaining between them. Germline CDR1 reads SGHAT; CDR2 reads FQNNGV.

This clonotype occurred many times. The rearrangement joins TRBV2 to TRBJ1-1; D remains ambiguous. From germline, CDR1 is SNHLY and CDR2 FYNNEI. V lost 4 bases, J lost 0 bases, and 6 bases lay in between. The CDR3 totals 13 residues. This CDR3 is CASSAGLNTEAFF. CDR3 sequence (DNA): TGTGCCAGCAGTGCGGGGTTGAACACTGAAGCTTTCTTT.

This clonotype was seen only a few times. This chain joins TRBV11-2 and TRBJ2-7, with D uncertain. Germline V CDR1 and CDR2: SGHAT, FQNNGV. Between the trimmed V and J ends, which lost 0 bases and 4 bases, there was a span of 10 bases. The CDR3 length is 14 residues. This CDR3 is CASSLDPAVYEQYF. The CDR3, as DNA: TGTGCCAGCAGCTTAGATCCCGCCGTATACGAGCAGTACTTC.

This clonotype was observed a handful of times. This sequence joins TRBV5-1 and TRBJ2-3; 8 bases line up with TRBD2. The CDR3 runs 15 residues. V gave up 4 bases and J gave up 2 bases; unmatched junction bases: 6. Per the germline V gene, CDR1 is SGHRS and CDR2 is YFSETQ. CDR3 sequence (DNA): TGCGCCAGCAGCGCGCGGGGGGCCAACACAGATACGCAGTATTTT. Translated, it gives CASSARGANTDTQYF.

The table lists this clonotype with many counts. In nucleotides, the CDR3 is TGTGCCAGCAGCTTAGAATATACCGGGGAGCTGTTTTTT. Translating it yields CASSLEYTGELFF. V usage is TRBV7-9 and J usage is TRBJ2-2; D unresolved. This CDR3 is built from 13 residues. Germline CDR1 and CDR2: SEHNR and FQNEAQ (reference sequence). V lost 1 base and J 5 bases, leaving 5 bases between the germline ends.

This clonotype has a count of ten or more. Written as DNA, the CDR3 is TGTGCCAGCAGTCCAACGGTCTCAGGGGGCGCTGGCTACACCTTC. It yields the protein CASSPTVSGGAGYTF. The chain recombines TRBV27 with TRBJ1-2; 8 nucleotides align to TRBD1. The CDR3 spans 15 residues. The germline V gene has CDR1 MNHEY and CDR2 SMNVEV (reference sequence). V lost 5 bases, J lost 7 bases, and 12 bases stayed unmatched.

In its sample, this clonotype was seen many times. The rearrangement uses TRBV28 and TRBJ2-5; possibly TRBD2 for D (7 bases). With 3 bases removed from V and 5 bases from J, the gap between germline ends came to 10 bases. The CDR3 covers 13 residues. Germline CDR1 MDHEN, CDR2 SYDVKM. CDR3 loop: CASSFGGRETQYF. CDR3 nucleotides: TGTGCCAGCAGTTTCGGGGGGCGCGAGACCCAGTACTTC.

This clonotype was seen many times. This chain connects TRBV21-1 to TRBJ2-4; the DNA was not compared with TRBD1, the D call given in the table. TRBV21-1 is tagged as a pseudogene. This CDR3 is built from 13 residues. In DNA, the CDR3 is TGTGCCAGCGTCAGGGAGCCAAAAAACATTCAGTACTTC. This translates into CASVREPKNIQYF.

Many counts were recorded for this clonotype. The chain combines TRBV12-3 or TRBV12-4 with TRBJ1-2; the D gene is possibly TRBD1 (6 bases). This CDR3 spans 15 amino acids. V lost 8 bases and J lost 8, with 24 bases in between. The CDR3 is CASSSLRGFSKGYTF. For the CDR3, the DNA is TGTGCCAGCTCCTCGCTCAGGGGTTTTTCGAAAGGCTACACCTTC.

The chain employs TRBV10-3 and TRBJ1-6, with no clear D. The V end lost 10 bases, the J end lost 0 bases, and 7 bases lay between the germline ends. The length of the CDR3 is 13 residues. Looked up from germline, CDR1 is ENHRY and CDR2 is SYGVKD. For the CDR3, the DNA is TGTGCCACCCAAAGCTCCTATAATTCACCCCTCCACTTT. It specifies CATQSSYNSPLHF.